These T cell receptor beta chains were read from a single sample in a study of beta chain features in type 1 diabetes. Measured with immunoSEQ multiplex PCR; TCRdb has only the in-frame clones, and not every one. The sample contains around 250,000 clones, 13% to 15% of which appear only once. Sequenced input: naive CD4+ T cells from blood. These receptors were collected from a man aged 25 to 40 with type 1 diabetes. Both conserved end residues are part of each CDR3. The D gene is left open where the match is weak. Not every row has a clone size; where given, it reads once, few, many or a size class.

clone_size	d_call	v_call	j_call	cdr3_nt	cdr3_aa
few	TRBD2	TRBV29-1	TRBJ2-1	TGCAGCGTTGTATTAGCGGGAGTACGCCACAATGAGCAGTTCTTC	CSVVLAGVRHNEQFF
-	-	TRBV29-1	TRBJ2-7	TGCAGCGTTGAAGACATCAACACCTACGAGCAGTACTTC	CSVEDINTYEQYF
few	-	TRBV7-2	TRBJ1-1	TGTGCCAGCAGCTTGATTGGAACTACGAACACTGAAGCTTTCTTT	CASSLIGTTNTEAFF
-	-	TRBV4-3	TRBJ2-2	TGCGCCAGCAGCCAAGCGACAGGTTATTACACCGGGGAGCTGTTTTTT	CASSQATGYYTGELFF
few	-	TRBV7-3	TRBJ2-3	TGTGCCAGCAGCTCCCAGGGTGGCACAGATACGCAGTATTTT	CASSSQGGTDTQYF
-	-	TRBV6-1	TRBJ2-1	TGTGCCAGCAGCTTCGGGAACAAACATGAGCAGTTCTTC	CASSFGNKHEQFF
-	-	TRBV6-1	TRBJ1-1	TGTGCCAGCCGAGAGATGAACACTGAAGCTTTCTTT	CASREMNTEAFF
few	TRBD1	TRBV28	TRBJ1-2	TGTGCCAGCAGTCTCGGGACAGTCTATGGCTACACCTTC	CASSLGTVYGYTF
few	TRBD2	TRBV7-2	TRBJ2-2	TGTGCCAGCAGCCGCTCTAGCGGGAGCGGCACCGGGGAGCTGTTTTTT	CASSRSSGSGTGELFF
few	-	TRBV9	TRBJ1-1	TGTGCCAGCAGCAGACAACAGGGCGAAGCTTTCTTT	CASSRQQGEAFF
once	-	TRBV7-9	TRBJ1-5	TGTGCCAGCAGCTTAAGCTACAGGAAGGACAATCAGCCCCAGCATTTT	CASSLSYRKDNQPQHF
few	-	TRBV20-1	TRBJ2-7	TGCAGTGCTAGGACTATTTCCGAGCAGTACTTC	CSARTISEQYF
few	TRBD2	TRBV9	TRBJ2-5	TGTGCCAGCAGCGTCGGGACTAGCGTCGTGGAGACCCAGTACTTC	CASSVGTSVVETQYF
-	TRBD1	TRBV29-1	TRBJ1-1	TGCAGCGGCCTCGGACAGGCGAACACTGAAGCTTTCTTT	CSGLGQANTEAFF
-	-	TRBV2	TRBJ1-1	TGTGCCAGCAGTGAAGCGCTGACATATGCCGAAGCTTTCTTT	CASSEALTYAEAFF
-	-	TRBV23-1	TRBJ2-7	TGCGCCAGCAGTCAATCGATCTCCCAGGGCCAGTTCTACGAGCAGTACTTC	CASSQSISQGQFYEQYF
few	TRBD2	TRBV9	TRBJ2-1	TGTGCCAGCAGCGTGGGCGGGAGGGCCTTCAATGAGCAGTTCTTC	CASSVGGRAFNEQFF
few	TRBD1	TRBV5-6	TRBJ2-2	TGTGCCAGCATGCCGGGACAGGGAAGGACCGGGGAGCTGTTTTTT	CASMPGQGRTGELFF
few	TRBD1	TRBV5-1	TRBJ2-1	TGCGCCAGCAGCCGGACAGGGGCCTCCTACAATGAGCAGTTCTTC	CASSRTGASYNEQFF
-	-	TRBV6-1	TRBJ1-2	TGTGCCAGCACGAGCGGGGGAACGATCGGCTACACCTTC	CASTSGGTIGYTF
-	-	TRBV5-1	TRBJ2-3	TGCGCCAGCAGCTTGGGCAGGCCCACAGATACGCAGTATTTT	CASSLGRPTDTQYF
-	TRBD2	TRBV18	TRBJ2-1	TGTGCCAGCTCACCGGGGACTAGTGCTAACAATGAGCAGTTCTTC	CASSPGTSANNEQFF
-	-	TRBV10-3	TRBJ2-5	TGTGCTACGGTCGGGGAAGAGACCCAGTACTTC	CATVGEETQYF
-	TRBD2	TRBV7-3	TRBJ2-5	TGTGCCAGCAGCTTACGGGCGGGAGGCGGGGAGACCCAGTACTTC	CASSLRAGGGETQYF
-	TRBD2	TRBV18	TRBJ2-5	TGTGCCAGCTCACCCCCTAGCGGGGGGCCCATAGAGACCCAGTACTTC	CASSPPSGGPIETQYF
few	-	TRBV15	TRBJ1-3	TGTGCCACCAGCCGTAGGGGGACATTTGGAAACACCATATATTTT	CATSRRGTFGNTIYF
few	TRBD2	TRBV29-1	TRBJ2-3	TGCAGCGGGAACGGACTAGCGGGCACAGATACGCAGTATTTT	CSGNGLAGTDTQYF
few	-	TRBV11-2	TRBJ2-4	TGTGCCAGCAGCTTAGTCTCAGGGGCCGGAAACATTCAGTACTTC	CASSLVSGAGNIQYF
-	-	TRBV19	TRBJ1-5	TGTGCCAGTAGTTTTCAGGGCGATCAGCCCCAGCATTTT	CASSFQGDQPQHF
-	-	TRBV7-3	TRBJ2-1	TGTGCCAGCAGCTTATTCGAGAGCTCCTACAATGAGCAGTTCTTC	CASSLFESSYNEQFF
-	TRBD2	TRBV29-1	TRBJ2-3	TGCAGCGTTTCCCACCCTAGCGGGAGGGGGTATTTT	CSVSHPSGRGYF
few	TRBD2	TRBV28	TRBJ2-5	TGTGCCAGCAGTTTGGGGGCTAGCGGGAGTCGAGAGACCCAGTACTTC	CASSLGASGSRETQYF
few	-	TRBV14	TRBJ1-3	TGTGCCAGTACCCAGGGTAACTCTGGAAACACCATATATTTT	CASTQGNSGNTIYF
-	TRBD2	TRBV14	TRBJ2-1	TGTGCCAGCAGCCAAGCGGGAGGGCCAAACAATGAGCAGTTCTTC	CASSQAGGPNNEQFF
-	TRBD2	TRBV7-8	TRBJ2-7	TGTGCCAGCAGCCCCCGCTGGGGGAATGGACTAGCGGGAGGGGGTCAGTACTTC	CASSPRWGNGLAGGGQYF
-	TRBD1	TRBV14	TRBJ2-5	TGTGCCAGCAGCCGAAGTTCCGGGACAGGCCTTTCAGAGACCCAGTACTTC	CASSRSSGTGLSETQYF
few	-	TRBV7-2	TRBJ2-3	TGTGCCAGCAGCTTAGTGGGTGGCAGGAGCACAGATACGCAGTATTTT	CASSLVGGRSTDTQYF
-	-	TRBV30	TRBJ2-2	TGTGCCTGGAGTGTACAGTCGACCGGGGAGCTGTTTTTT	CAWSVQSTGELFF
-	TRBD2	TRBV28	TRBJ2-3	TGTGCCAGCAGTTTAGCGGCTAGCGGGAGGACAGATACGCAGTATTTT	CASSLAASGRTDTQYF
few	TRBD1	TRBV6-5	TRBJ1-1	TGTGCCAGCAGCCCCAGACAGGGTTGGGCTTTCTTT	CASSPRQGWAFF
few	TRBD2	TRBV4-2	TRBJ2-3	TGTGCCAGCAGCCAAGATCGAGCGGGAGGGCCCGTCCCAGATACGCAGTATTTT	CASSQDRAGGPVPDTQYF
few	TRBD2	TRBV10-3	TRBJ2-3	TGTGCCATCACTAGCGCGGGGGGAAGCACAGATACGCAGTATTTT	CAITSAGGSTDTQYF
-	TRBD1	TRBV28	TRBJ1-1	TGTGCCTACCGGGACAGGGGAAACACTGAAGCTTTCTTT	CAYRDRGNTEAFF
-	-	TRBV6-6	TRBJ1-2	TGTGCCAGCAGTCCGAGAGAGACTAACTATGGCTACACCTTC	CASSPRETNYGYTF
-	TRBD2	TRBV5-4	TRBJ2-1	TGTGCCAGCAGCTTGGGCCTAGCGGGCAACAATGAGCAGTTCTTC	CASSLGLAGNNEQFF
few	-	TRBV15	TRBJ1-5	TGTGCCACCAGCCCCCGGGGGTATCAGCCCCAGCATTTT	CATSPRGYQPQHF
-	-	TRBV6-6	TRBJ2-1	TGTGCCAGCAGTACTACAGGGCGGCAGTTCTTC	CASSTTGRQFF
few	-	TRBV2	TRBJ1-2	TGTGCCAGCAGAGGAGAGGGAATCCATGGCTACACCTTC	CASRGEGIHGYTF